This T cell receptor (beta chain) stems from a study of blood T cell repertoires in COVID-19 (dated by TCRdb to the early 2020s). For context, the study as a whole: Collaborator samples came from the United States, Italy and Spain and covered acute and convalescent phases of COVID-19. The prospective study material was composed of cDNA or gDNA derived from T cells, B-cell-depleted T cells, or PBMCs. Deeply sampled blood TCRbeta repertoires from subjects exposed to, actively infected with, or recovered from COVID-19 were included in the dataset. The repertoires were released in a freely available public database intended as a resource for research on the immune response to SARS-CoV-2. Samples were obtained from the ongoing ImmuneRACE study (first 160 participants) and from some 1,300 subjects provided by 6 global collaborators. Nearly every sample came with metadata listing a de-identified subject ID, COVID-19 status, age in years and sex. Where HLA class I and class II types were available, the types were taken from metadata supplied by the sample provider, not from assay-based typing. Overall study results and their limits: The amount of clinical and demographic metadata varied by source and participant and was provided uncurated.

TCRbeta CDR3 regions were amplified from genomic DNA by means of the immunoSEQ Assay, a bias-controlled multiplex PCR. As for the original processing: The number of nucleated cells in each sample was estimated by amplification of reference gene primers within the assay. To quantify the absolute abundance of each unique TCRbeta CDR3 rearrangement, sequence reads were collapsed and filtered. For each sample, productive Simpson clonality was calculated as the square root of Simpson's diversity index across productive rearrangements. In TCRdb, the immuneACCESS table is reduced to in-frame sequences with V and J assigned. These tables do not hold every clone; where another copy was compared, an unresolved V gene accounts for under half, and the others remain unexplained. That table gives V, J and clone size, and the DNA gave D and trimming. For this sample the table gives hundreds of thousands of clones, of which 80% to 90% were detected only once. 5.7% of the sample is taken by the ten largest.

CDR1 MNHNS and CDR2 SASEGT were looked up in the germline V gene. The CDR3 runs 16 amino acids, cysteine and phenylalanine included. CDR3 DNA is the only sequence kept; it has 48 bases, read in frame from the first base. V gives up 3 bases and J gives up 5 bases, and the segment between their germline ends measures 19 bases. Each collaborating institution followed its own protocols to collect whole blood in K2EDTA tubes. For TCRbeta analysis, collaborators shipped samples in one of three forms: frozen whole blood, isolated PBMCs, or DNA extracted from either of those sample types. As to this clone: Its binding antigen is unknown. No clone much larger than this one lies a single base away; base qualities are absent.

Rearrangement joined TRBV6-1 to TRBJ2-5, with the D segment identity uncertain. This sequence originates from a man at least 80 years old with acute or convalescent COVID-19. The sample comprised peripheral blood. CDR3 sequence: CASSDQGSVAGETQYF. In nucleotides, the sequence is TGTGCCAGCAGTGATCAAGGATCAGTCGCCGGGGAGACCCAGTACTTC.